Listed below are T cell receptor beta chains from one sample, sequenced in a study of cytomegalovirus exposure and HLA in healthy donors. Generated by immunoSEQ multiplex PCR, the TCRdb table keeps only in-frame clones and is missing some. This table has 160,000 or so clones, about 72% appearing once. Input material: PBMCs. All receptors derive from a male donor in good health and CMV-seronegative. Both conserved end residues are part of each CDR3. Fields, in order: J gene, V gene, D gene, clone size, CDR3 protein, CDR3 DNA. D genes are given only for firm matches. Where a row states a size, it is once, few, many or the class of an expanded clone; other rows omit it.

j_call: TRBJ2-3; v_call: TRBV4-3; d_call: TRBD2; clone_size: -; cdr3_aa: CASSQDLAGGPSTDTQYF; cdr3_nt: TGCGCCAGCAGCCAAGATCTAGCGGGGGGGCCAAGCACAGATACGCAGTATTTT
j_call: TRBJ2-4; v_call: TRBV14; d_call: TRBD1; clone_size: -; cdr3_aa: CASSQVLTGGGENIQYF; cdr3_nt: TGTGCCAGCAGCCAAGTCCTGACAGGGGGCGGAGAAAACATTCAGTACTTC
j_call: TRBJ2-2; v_call: TRBV6-4; d_call: -; clone_size: many; cdr3_aa: CASSTGLDTGELFF; cdr3_nt: TGTGCCAGCAGTACGGGACTCGACACCGGGGAGCTGTTTTTT
j_call: TRBJ2-7; v_call: TRBV5-6; d_call: -; clone_size: -; cdr3_aa: CASSTGQPYEQYF; cdr3_nt: TGTGCCAGCAGCACCGGACAGCCCTACGAGCAGTACTTC
j_call: TRBJ1-2; v_call: TRBV6-5; d_call: TRBD1; clone_size: -; cdr3_aa: CASSRLTGTYGYTF; cdr3_nt: TGTGCCAGCAGCCGACTGACAGGGACATATGGCTACACCTTC
j_call: TRBJ1-1; v_call: TRBV29-1; d_call: -; clone_size: -; cdr3_aa: CSVEWYQVYTEAFF; cdr3_nt: TGCAGCGTTGAATGGTATCAGGTATACACTGAAGCTTTCTTT
j_call: TRBJ2-2; v_call: TRBV9; d_call: -; clone_size: few; cdr3_aa: CASGGENTGELFF; cdr3_nt: TGTGCGAGCGGAGGGGAAAACACCGGGGAGCTGTTTTTT
j_call: TRBJ2-7; v_call: TRBV4-2; d_call: TRBD2; clone_size: -; cdr3_aa: CASSHRGGQVREQYF; cdr3_nt: TGTGCCAGCAGCCATCGGGGGGGCCAGGTTCGAGAGCAGTACTTC
j_call: TRBJ2-3; v_call: TRBV7-9; d_call: -; clone_size: -; cdr3_aa: CAIPQGFEDTQYF; cdr3_nt: TGTGCCATCCCTCAGGGTTTTGAAGATACGCAGTATTTT
j_call: TRBJ2-3; v_call: TRBV9; d_call: -; clone_size: -; cdr3_aa: CASSVSIDTQYF; cdr3_nt: TGTGCCAGCAGCGTATCAATAGATACGCAGTATTTT
j_call: TRBJ2-1; v_call: TRBV6-6; d_call: TRBD2; clone_size: -; cdr3_aa: CASRGRTSGGNEQFF; cdr3_nt: TGTGCCAGCAGGGGCAGGACTAGCGGGGGTAATGAGCAGTTCTTC
j_call: TRBJ1-1; v_call: TRBV9; d_call: -; clone_size: -; cdr3_aa: CASSVSTAVTEAFF; cdr3_nt: TGTGCCAGCAGCGTATCCACAGCTGTTACTGAAGCTTTCTTT
j_call: TRBJ1-4; v_call: TRBV4-2; d_call: -; clone_size: -; cdr3_aa: CASSHPTGSNEKLFF; cdr3_nt: TGTGCCAGCAGCCACCCGACAGGCTCCAATGAAAAACTGTTTTTT
j_call: TRBJ1-5; v_call: TRBV23-1; d_call: -; clone_size: -; cdr3_aa: CASSQSQGHVNQPQHF; cdr3_nt: TGCGCCAGCAGTCAATCGCAGGGGCATGTCAATCAGCCCCAGCATTTT
j_call: TRBJ2-7; v_call: TRBV28; d_call: TRBD1; clone_size: -; cdr3_aa: CASNAGTGASYEQYF; cdr3_nt: TGTGCCAGCAATGCGGGGACAGGGGCCTCCTACGAGCAGTACTTC
j_call: TRBJ2-2; v_call: TRBV5-6; d_call: -; clone_size: -; cdr3_aa: CASSPKVKDYTNTGELFF; cdr3_nt: TGTGCCAGCAGCCCGAAGGTCAAGGACTATACAAACACCGGGGAGCTGTTTTTT
j_call: TRBJ2-3; v_call: TRBV27; d_call: -; clone_size: -; cdr3_aa: CASSFVGYTDTQYF; cdr3_nt: TGTGCCAGCAGTTTCGTCGGGTACACAGATACGCAGTATTTT
j_call: TRBJ2-7; v_call: TRBV5-1; d_call: -; clone_size: -; cdr3_aa: CASSLESGASYEQYF; cdr3_nt: TGCGCCAGCAGCTTGGAGTCGGGTGCGTCTTACGAGCAGTACTTC
j_call: TRBJ1-5; v_call: TRBV28; d_call: -; clone_size: -; cdr3_aa: CASSPGTPRGEPQHF; cdr3_nt: TGTGCCAGCAGTCCCGGGACACCCCGAGGGGAGCCCCAGCATTTT
j_call: TRBJ1-3; v_call: TRBV27; d_call: -; clone_size: -; cdr3_aa: CASSLRWGGNTIYF; cdr3_nt: TGTGCCAGCAGTTTGAGGTGGGGCGGAAACACCATATATTTT
j_call: TRBJ1-4; v_call: TRBV7-6; d_call: TRBD1; clone_size: -; cdr3_aa: CASSMSDRGNEKLFF; cdr3_nt: TGTGCCAGCAGCATGTCGGACAGGGGGAATGAAAAACTGTTTTTT
j_call: TRBJ2-5; v_call: TRBV13; d_call: TRBD2; clone_size: few; cdr3_aa: CASSQRGGEETQYF; cdr3_nt: TGTGCCAGCAGCCAACGCGGGGGGGAAGAGACCCAGTACTTC
j_call: TRBJ2-5; v_call: TRBV29-1; d_call: TRBD2; clone_size: -; cdr3_aa: CSAAGGAGGETQYF; cdr3_nt: TGCAGCGCCGCCGGGGGGGCGGGAGGGGAGACCCAGTACTTC
j_call: TRBJ2-7; v_call: TRBV18; d_call: -; clone_size: -; cdr3_aa: CASSPDSYEQYF; cdr3_nt: TGTGCCAGCTCACCCGACAGCTACGAGCAGTACTTC
j_call: TRBJ2-1; v_call: TRBV5-1; d_call: TRBD2; clone_size: -; cdr3_aa: CASYAGGAYNEQFF; cdr3_nt: TGCGCCAGCTACGCGGGGGGGGCCTACAATGAGCAGTTCTTC
j_call: TRBJ1-1; v_call: TRBV5-6; d_call: TRBD1; clone_size: -; cdr3_aa: CASSSLGQPMNTEAFF; cdr3_nt: TGTGCCAGCAGTTCCCTGGGACAGCCGATGAACACTGAAGCTTTCTTT
j_call: TRBJ2-1; v_call: TRBV18; d_call: TRBD2; clone_size: -; cdr3_aa: CASSPSLAGGTYNEQFF; cdr3_nt: TGTGCCAGCTCACCAAGTCTAGCGGGAGGCACTTACAATGAGCAGTTCTTC
j_call: TRBJ1-1; v_call: TRBV9; d_call: TRBD1; clone_size: -; cdr3_aa: CASSDRGDAEAFF; cdr3_nt: TGTGCCAGCAGCGACAGGGGAGACGCTGAAGCTTTCTTT
j_call: TRBJ2-2; v_call: TRBV4-1; d_call: -; clone_size: -; cdr3_aa: CASSPTTGYPGELFF; cdr3_nt: TGCGCCAGCAGCCCGACTACGGGTTACCCCGGGGAGCTGTTTTTT
j_call: TRBJ2-7; v_call: TRBV4-2; d_call: -; clone_size: -; cdr3_aa: CASSQETGSGYEQYF; cdr3_nt: TGTGCCAGCAGCCAAGAAACAGGGTCAGGCTACGAGCAGTACTTC
j_call: TRBJ1-1; v_call: TRBV7-9; d_call: -; clone_size: -; cdr3_aa: CASSFRGLNTEAFF; cdr3_nt: TGTGCCAGCAGCTTCAGGGGCCTGAACACTGAAGCTTTCTTT
j_call: TRBJ2-4; v_call: TRBV5-1; d_call: -; clone_size: -; cdr3_aa: CASSFAGPKNIQYF; cdr3_nt: TGCGCCAGCAGCTTCGCGGGGCCCAAAAACATTCAGTACTTC
j_call: TRBJ2-2; v_call: TRBV9; d_call: -; clone_size: -; cdr3_aa: CASSLGGTNTGELFF; cdr3_nt: TGTGCCAGCAGTTTAGGAGGGACGAACACCGGGGAGCTGTTTTTT
j_call: TRBJ2-7; v_call: TRBV5-1; d_call: TRBD1; clone_size: -; cdr3_aa: CASRGQGAVDEQYF; cdr3_nt: TGCGCCAGCAGGGGGCAGGGGGCCGTGGACGAGCAGTACTTC
j_call: TRBJ2-7; v_call: TRBV7-3; d_call: TRBD2; clone_size: -; cdr3_aa: CASSLTGGAGYEQYF; cdr3_nt: TGTGCCAGCAGCTTAACGGGAGGGGCGGGCTACGAGCAGTACTTC
j_call: TRBJ1-2; v_call: TRBV19; d_call: -; clone_size: -; cdr3_aa: CASSNRDRGYTF; cdr3_nt: TGTGCCAGTAGTAACCGGGATCGGGGCTACACCTTC
j_call: TRBJ1-4; v_call: TRBV14; d_call: TRBD1; clone_size: -; cdr3_aa: CASSQAGYRGISEKLFF; cdr3_nt: TGTGCCAGCAGCCAAGCCGGATACAGGGGGATAAGTGAAAAACTGTTTTTT
j_call: TRBJ2-5; v_call: TRBV30; d_call: TRBD2; clone_size: -; cdr3_aa: CAWSGLAETQYF; cdr3_nt: TGTGCCTGGAGCGGACTAGCGGAGACCCAGTACTTC
j_call: TRBJ1-1; v_call: TRBV7-2; d_call: TRBD1; clone_size: -; cdr3_aa: CASSSRQGMNTEAFF; cdr3_nt: TGTGCCAGCAGCTCACGACAGGGTATGAACACTGAAGCTTTCTTT
j_call: TRBJ2-3; v_call: TRBV18; d_call: TRBD2; clone_size: -; cdr3_aa: CASSPGLAGADTQYF; cdr3_nt: TGTGCCAGCTCACCGGGACTAGCGGGAGCAGATACGCAGTATTTT
j_call: TRBJ2-1; v_call: TRBV5-4; d_call: -; clone_size: -; cdr3_aa: CASSLVGGNEQFF; cdr3_nt: TGTGCCAGCAGCTTGGTCGGGGGCAATGAGCAGTTCTTC
j_call: TRBJ1-1; v_call: TRBV11-2; d_call: -; clone_size: once; cdr3_aa: CASSPKPGFAEAFF; cdr3_nt: TGTGCCAGCAGCCCAAAACCGGGTTTCGCTGAAGCTTTCTTT
j_call: TRBJ2-5; v_call: TRBV7-2; d_call: TRBD2; clone_size: -; cdr3_aa: CASSLTSGTGGETQYF; cdr3_nt: TGTGCCAGCAGCTTAACTAGCGGGACAGGAGGAGAGACCCAGTACTTC
j_call: TRBJ2-5; v_call: TRBV7-3; d_call: TRBD2; clone_size: -; cdr3_aa: CASSFRAGAETQYF; cdr3_nt: TGTGCCAGCAGCTTTAGAGCGGGAGCCGAGACCCAGTACTTC
j_call: TRBJ2-7; v_call: TRBV7-9; d_call: -; clone_size: -; cdr3_aa: CASSNTFYEQYF; cdr3_nt: TGTGCCAGCAGCAACACCTTTTACGAGCAGTACTTC
j_call: TRBJ1-2; v_call: TRBV28; d_call: -; clone_size: few; cdr3_aa: CASSSPPLGRATNYGYTF; cdr3_nt: TGTGCCAGCAGTTCCCCACCCCTCGGGAGGGCGACTAACTATGGCTACACCTTC
j_call: TRBJ2-3; v_call: TRBV9; d_call: TRBD1; clone_size: -; cdr3_aa: CASGQGFTDTQYF; cdr3_nt: TGTGCCAGCGGACAGGGCTTTACAGATACGCAGTATTTT
j_call: TRBJ2-1; v_call: TRBV9; d_call: -; clone_size: -; cdr3_aa: CASSVGLSYNEQFF; cdr3_nt: TGTGCCAGCAGCGTGGGACTTTCTTACAATGAGCAGTTCTTC